The 6 T cell receptor beta chains below come from one sample, sequenced in a study of cytomegalovirus exposure and HLA in healthy donors. A multiplex PCR was run with 60 Vbeta primers and 13 Jbeta primers. This table comes from immunoSEQ multiplex PCR, and its TCRdb copy is limited to in-frame clones, with some not included. The data contain approximately 160,000 clones, roughly three quarters of them singletons. Sequenced material: PBMCs. The source of these receptors is a man aged 18 to 30 in good health and CMV-seropositive.

The chain couples TRBV27 to TRBJ1-2; 9 bases align to TRBD1. V lost 5 bases and J lost 5; bases outside the gene matches: 9. The germline CDR1 and CDR2 sequences are MNHEY and SMNVEV (reference sequence). This CDR3 has 15 amino acids. CDR3 DNA: TGTGCCAGCAGTGACTACAGGGGGCGCAGATATGGCTACACCTTC. Protein product: CASSDYRGRRYGYTF.

The chain carries TRBV28 and TRBJ1-4, with D possibly being TRBD1 (6 bases). Deletions cut 2 bases from V and 8 bases from J, with 18 bases between. The CDR3 consists of 16 residues. CDR1 and CDR2 from the germline V gene are MDHEN and SYDVKM. CDR3 in DNA: TGTGCCAGCAGTTTAGCCCGCCGGAAGGGGGGGGAAAAACTGTTTTTT. Translation gives CASSLARRKGGEKLFF.

The rearrangement uses TRBV19 and TRBJ1-5; 7 positions agree with TRBD1. Germline V gene sequence: CDR1 LNHDA, CDR2 SQIVND (reference sequence). The V segment lost 5 bases and the J segment 5 bases; nucleotides outside the gene matches: 9. The CDR3 contains 15 residues. The CDR3: CASSYRDRDDQPQHF. As DNA, the CDR3 is TGTGCCAGTAGTTACCGGGACAGAGACGATCAGCCCCAGCATTTT.

The CDR3 reads CASSLTSGQYEQYV. In DNA form, the CDR3 reads TGTGCCAGCAGTTTGACTAGCGGGCAATACGAGCAGTACGTC. This chain connects TRBV27 to TRBJ2-7; TRBD2 matches 10 bases. Germline V lookup: CDR1 MNHEY, CDR2 SMNVEV (reference sequence). This CDR3 region has 14 residues. V was pared by 3 bases and J by 4 bases, with 3 bases of the junction left unmatched.

V is TRBV4-2 and J is TRBJ2-5; 16 bases line up with TRBD2. Germline loops: CDR1 LGHNA, CDR2 YNFKEQ. CDR3 length: 16 amino acids. Losses at the gene ends were 5 bases for V and 3 bases for J; bases not matched to a gene: 3. DNA of the CDR3: TGTGCCAGCAGCTCGGGACTAGCGGGGGGGAAAGAGACCCAGTACTTC. This translates into CASSSGLAGGKETQYF.

This clone showed up just once. The V call is TRBV9, the J call TRBJ2-1; TRBD2 might be the D (5 bases). Germline values: CDR1 SGDLS, CDR2 YYNGEE. The CDR3 runs to 15 residues. V was shortened by 0 bases and J by 10 bases, with 17 bases between the two germline ends. As DNA, the CDR3 is TGTGCCAGCAGCGTAGGATCTGGCGGGCTAGTCGAGCAGTTCTTC. This sequence encodes CASSVGSGGLVEQFF.